The T cell receptor (beta chain) described here comes from a study of early T cells in non-severe SARS-CoV-2 infection. About the research overall: The sequenced material was bulk RNA from unsorted whole blood, and its chains were unpaired.

In the library, individual cDNA molecules carried attached unique molecular identifiers. TCRdb itself ran the 5' RACE reads through MiXCR, one entry per CDR3 protein. The sample yields approximately 19,000 distinct CDR3 sequences, about 5% seen once. The study, taken as a whole, reports: Anti-spike CD8 specificities were favored by VDJdb matching, whose results missed private and CD4 specificities.

Germline CDR1 is LGHNA and CDR2 is YSLEER. The CDR3 runs to 16 residues. The junction had 7 bases not matched to a gene; V was cut back by 1 base and J by 7 bases. By share, this clonotype counts as medium-sized (0.01 to 0.1%). What it binds is not known. This chain links TRBV4-3 with TRBJ2-1; the match to TRBD2 covers 10 bases. This clonotype originated in an adult who was a healthcare worker with PCR-confirmed SARS-CoV-2 infection or an uninfected control (not recorded which). The specimen sequenced was whole blood. The CDR3 region has the DNA TGCGCCAGCAGCCAAGGGCTAGCGGGAGTAGGAAATGAGCAGTTCTTC. Its translation: CASSQGLAGVGNEQFF.